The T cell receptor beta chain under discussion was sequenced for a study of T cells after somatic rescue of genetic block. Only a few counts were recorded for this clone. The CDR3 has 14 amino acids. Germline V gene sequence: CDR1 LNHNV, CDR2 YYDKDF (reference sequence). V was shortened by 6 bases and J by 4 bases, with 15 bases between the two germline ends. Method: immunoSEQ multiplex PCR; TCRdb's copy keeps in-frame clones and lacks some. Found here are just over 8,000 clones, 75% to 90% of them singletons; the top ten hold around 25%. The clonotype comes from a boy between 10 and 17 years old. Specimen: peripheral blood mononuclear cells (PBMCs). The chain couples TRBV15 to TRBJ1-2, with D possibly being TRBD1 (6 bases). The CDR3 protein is CATRGHPNPYGYTF. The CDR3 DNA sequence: TGTGCCACCAGGGGACATCCAAATCCCTATGGCTACACCTTC.